The 6 T cell receptor beta chains presented below share a single source sample, sequenced in a study of T cell changes during pregnancy in multiple sclerosis. Method: immunoSEQ multiplex PCR; TCRdb's copy keeps in-frame clones and lacks some. The top ten clones hold roughly 2.8% of a sample with about 73,000 clones, 80% to 95% of them seen once. This material consisted of peripheral blood, taken in the third trimester of pregnancy. The source of these receptors is a female donor in good health, enrolled as a control in a pregnancy study.

The V gene is TRBV27, the J gene TRBJ1-1, with 8 bases lining up with TRBD1. This CDR3 is built from 14 residues. CDR1 and CDR2 from the germline V gene are MNHEY and SMNVEV (reference sequence). Unmatched junction bases numbered 4, after V lost 3 bases and J lost 4 bases. The CDR3 sequence: CASSFRGRSTEAFF. The CDR3 nucleotides are TGTGCCAGCAGTTTCAGGGGGCGGTCCACTGAAGCTTTCTTT.

The CDR3 protein is CASSLGPAIPEEQYF. The CDR3 region has the DNA TGTGCCAGCAGTTTGGGGCCAGCCATCCCTGAAGAGCAGTACTTC. The chain recombines TRBV27 with TRBJ2-7, with D possibly matching TRBD1 (5 bases). The CDR3 has 15 amino acids. Per germline, CDR1 MNHEY and CDR2 SMNVEV (reference sequence). V lost 3 bases, J lost 7 bases, and 19 bases lay in between.

This sequence joins TRBV29-1 and TRBJ1-1, with D perhaps TRBD1 (5 bases). With 7 bases removed from V and 5 bases from J, the gap between germline ends came to 17 bases. Germline CDR1 SQVTM, CDR2 ANQGSEA. The CDR3 extends over 13 amino acids. CDR3 bases: TGCAGCGCCGCGGTGGGGGGGAGGACTGAAGCTTTCTTT. This sequence encodes CSAAVGGRTEAFF.

The chain combines TRBV5-6 with TRBJ2-7; no reliable D call. Per the germline V gene, CDR1 is SGHDT and CDR2 is YYEEEE. The V and J ends lost 1 base and 3 bases respectively, with 14 bases between them. The CDR3 is 15 residues long. The CDR3 DNA reads TGTGCCAGCAGCTTGTGGTCTGGTAGAAGCTACGAGCAGTACTTC. Translation: CASSLWSGRSYEQYF.

This sequence joins TRBV23-1 and TRBJ2-7, with 9 bases identical to TRBD1. TRBV23-1 is identified as an open reading frame with a role that is uncertain. This CDR3 spans 18 amino acids. With V trimmed by 3 bases and J by 3 bases, 15 bases remained unmatched. The CDR3 loop is CASSHFTGGATIYYEQYF. The CDR3 DNA sequence: TGCGCCAGCAGTCATTTTACAGGGGGCGCCACAATTTACTACGAGCAGTACTTC.

The genes are TRBV19 and TRBJ2-1; 7 positions agree with TRBD2. J gave up 1 base and V 4 bases, and 10 bases lay outside the gene matches. The CDR3 consists of 17 residues. Germline values: CDR1 LNHDA, CDR2 SQIVND (reference sequence). DNA for the CDR3: TGTGCCAGTAGTACGTGGATGAGAGCGGGGTCCTACAATGAGCAGTTCTTC. This gives the protein CASSTWMRAGSYNEQFF.